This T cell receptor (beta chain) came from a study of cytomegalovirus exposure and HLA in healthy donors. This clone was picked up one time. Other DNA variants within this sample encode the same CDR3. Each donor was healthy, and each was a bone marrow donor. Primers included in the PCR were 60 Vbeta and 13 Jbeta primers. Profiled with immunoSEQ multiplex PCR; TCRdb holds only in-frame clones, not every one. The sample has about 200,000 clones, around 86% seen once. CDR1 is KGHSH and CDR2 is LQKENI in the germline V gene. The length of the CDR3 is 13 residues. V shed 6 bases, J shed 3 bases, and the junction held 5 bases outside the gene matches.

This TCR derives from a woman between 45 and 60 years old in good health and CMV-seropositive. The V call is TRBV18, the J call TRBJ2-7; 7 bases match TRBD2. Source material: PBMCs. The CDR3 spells CASSPGGGYEQYF. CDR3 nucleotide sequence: TGTGCCAGCTCCCCCGGCGGGGGCTACGAGCAGTACTTC.